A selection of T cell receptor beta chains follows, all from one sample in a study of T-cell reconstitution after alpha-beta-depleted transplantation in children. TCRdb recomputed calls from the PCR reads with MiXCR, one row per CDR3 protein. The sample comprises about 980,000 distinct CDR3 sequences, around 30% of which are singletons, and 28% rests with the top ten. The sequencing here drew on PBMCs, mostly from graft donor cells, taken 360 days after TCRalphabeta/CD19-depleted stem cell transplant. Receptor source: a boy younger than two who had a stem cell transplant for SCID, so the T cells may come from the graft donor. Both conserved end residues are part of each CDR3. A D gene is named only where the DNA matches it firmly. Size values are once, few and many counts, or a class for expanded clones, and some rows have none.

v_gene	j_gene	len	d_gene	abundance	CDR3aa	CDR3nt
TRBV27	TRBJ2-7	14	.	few	CASSLGSSAYEQYF	TGTGCCAGCAGTTTGGGATCCTCCGCCTACGAGCAGTACTTC
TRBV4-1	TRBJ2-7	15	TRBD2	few	CASSQWRGGAYEQYF	TGCGCCAGCAGCCAATGGCGCGGGGGGGCCTACGAGCAGTACTTC
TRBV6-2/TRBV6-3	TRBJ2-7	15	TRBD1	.	CASSYGGQGIYEQYF	TGTGCCAGCAGTTACGGGGGACAGGGGATCTACGAGCAGTACTTC
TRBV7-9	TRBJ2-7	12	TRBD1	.	CASKLTGDEQYF	TGTGCCAGCAAATTGACAGGGGACGAGCAGTACTTC
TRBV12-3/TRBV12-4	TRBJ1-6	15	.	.	CASSLPSSYNSPLHF	TGTGCCAGCAGTTTACCAAGCTCCTATAATTCACCCCTCCACTTT
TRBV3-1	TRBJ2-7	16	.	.	CASSQSWGQDPYEQYF	TGTGCCAGCAGCCAATCTTGGGGGCAGGATCCCTACGAGCAGTACTTC
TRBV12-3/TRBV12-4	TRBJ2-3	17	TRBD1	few	CASSADWTGGSPDTQYF	TGTGCCAGCAGTGCCGACTGGACAGGGGGCTCCCCAGATACGCAGTATTTT
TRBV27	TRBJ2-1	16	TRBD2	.	CASSLPPAGEINEQFF	TGTGCCAGCAGCCTCCCCCCAGCGGGGGAGATTAACGAGCAGTTCTTC
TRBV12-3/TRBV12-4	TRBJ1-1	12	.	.	CASCPNRAGAFF	TGTGCCAGCTGCCCCAACAGGGCGGGAGCTTTCTTT
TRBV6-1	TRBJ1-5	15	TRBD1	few	CASRNRDSYNQPQHF	TGTGCCAGCAGGAACCGGGACAGCTACAATCAGCCCCAGCATTTT
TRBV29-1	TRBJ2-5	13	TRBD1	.	CSCRDRGLETQYF	TGCAGCTGCCGGGACAGGGGGCTGGAGACCCAGTACTTC
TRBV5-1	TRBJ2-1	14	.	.	CASRPGLTYNEQFF	TGCGCCAGCAGACCCGGACTGACCTACAATGAGCAGTTCTTC
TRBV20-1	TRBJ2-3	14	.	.	CSAGRDRLTDTQYF	TGCAGTGCCGGGAGGGACAGGCTCACAGATACGCAGTATTTT
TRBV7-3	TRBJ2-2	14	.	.	CASSRATRTGELFF	TGTGCCAGCAGCCGTGCCACGCGCACCGGGGAGCTGTTTTTT
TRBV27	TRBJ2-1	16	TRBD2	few	CASSAYSGTSYNEQFF	TGTGCCAGCAGTGCTTATAGCGGGACCTCCTACAATGAGCAGTTCTTC
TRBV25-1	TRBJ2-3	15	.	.	CASSECRLCTDTQYF	TGTGCCAGCAGTGAATGCCGGTTGTGCACAGATACGCAGTATTTT
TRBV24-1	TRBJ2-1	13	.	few	CATSAPGGGEQFF	TGTGCCACCAGTGCACCCGGGGGCGGCGAGCAGTTCTTC
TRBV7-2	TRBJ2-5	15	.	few	CASSLLSGLEETQYF	TGTGCCAGCAGCTTACTTTCAGGGCTGGAAGAGACCCAGTACTTC
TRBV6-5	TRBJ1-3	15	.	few	CASSPTGPSGNTIYF	TGTGCCAGCAGTCCTACAGGTCCCTCTGGAAACACCATATATTTT
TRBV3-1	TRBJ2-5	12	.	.	CASRSFGETQYF	TGTGCCAGCAGGTCCTTTGGGGAGACCCAGTACTTC
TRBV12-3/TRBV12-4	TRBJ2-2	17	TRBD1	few	CASSLLQGVQNTGELFF	TGTGCCAGCAGTCTCTTACAGGGGGTCCAAAACACCGGGGAGCTGTTTTTT
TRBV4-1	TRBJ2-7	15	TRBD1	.	CASSQEDRLYYEQYF	TGCGCCAGCAGCCAGGAGGACAGGCTGTACTACGAGCAGTACTTC
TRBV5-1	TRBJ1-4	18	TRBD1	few	CASSFGDRALATNEKLFF	TGCGCCAGCAGCTTCGGCGACAGGGCGCTTGCAACTAATGAAAAACTGTTTTTT
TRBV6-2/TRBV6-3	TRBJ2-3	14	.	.	CASSYPAWADTQYF	TGTGCCAGCAGTTACCCGGCATGGGCAGATACGCAGTATTTT